This TCR beta chain originates from a study of blood T cell repertoires in COVID-19. Sequencing was performed with immunoSEQ multiplex PCR; in TCRdb, only in-frame clones are kept and a portion is missing. Among some 160,000 clones listed, approximately 82% were seen once. This receptor was taken from a woman in her seventies who had recovered from COVID-19. What was sequenced was peripheral blood.

CDR3 DNA sequence: TGTGCCAGCAGCTTAGTGGGGGCCGGCACAGATACGCAGTATTTT. Translation: CASSLVGAGTDTQYF. The chain joins TRBV7-9 to TRBJ2-3; D might be TRBD1 (6 bases). The CDR3 contains 15 residues. V was cut by 1 base and J by 1 base, with 9 bases left in between. Germline V gives CDR1 SEHNR, CDR2 FQNEAQ (reference sequence).